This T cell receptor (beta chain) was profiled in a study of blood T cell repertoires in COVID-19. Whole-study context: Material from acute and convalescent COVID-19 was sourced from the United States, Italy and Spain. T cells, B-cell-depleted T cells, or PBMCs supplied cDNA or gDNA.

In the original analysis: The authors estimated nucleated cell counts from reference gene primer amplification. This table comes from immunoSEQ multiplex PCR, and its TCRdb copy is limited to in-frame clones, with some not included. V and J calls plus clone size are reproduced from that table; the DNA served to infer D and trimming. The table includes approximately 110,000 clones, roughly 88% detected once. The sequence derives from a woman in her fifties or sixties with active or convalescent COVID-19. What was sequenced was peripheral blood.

The CDR3 bases are TGTGCCACCGGATCCCCGGGGGAGGGGAATGTAAAGCAGTACTTC. Amino acid sequence: CATGSPGEGNVKQYF. The rearrangement uses TRBV24-1 and TRBJ2-7; TRBD2 matches 7 bases. Germline CDR1 and CDR2: KGHDR and SFDVKD. The CDR3 consists of 15 residues. V lost 9 bases to trimming and J lost 8 bases; unmatched junction nucleotides: 18.